This TCR beta chain was sequenced for a study of blood T cell repertoires in COVID-19 (dated by TCRdb to between 2020 and 2021). As for the study more broadly: Samples covering the acute and convalescent phases of COVID-19 were provided by collaborators in the United States, Italy and Spain. The repertoires were released in a freely available public database meant as a resource for research on the immune response to SARS-CoV-2. Nearly every sample came with metadata listing a de-identified subject ID, COVID-19 status, age in years and sex. Where available, HLA class I and class II types were obtained from metadata supplied by the sample provider rather than from assay-based typing. Deeply sampled blood TCRbeta repertoires from subjects exposed to, actively infected with, or recovered from COVID-19 were included in the dataset. Samples came from the ongoing ImmuneRACE study (first 160 participants) plus 1,254 subjects from 6 global collaborators. The prospective study material was composed of cDNA or gDNA derived from T cells, B-cell-depleted T cells, or PBMCs. Study-level results and caveats: Clinical and demographic metadata were provided uncurated, with the amount varying by source and participant.

TCRbeta CDR3 regions were amplified from genomic DNA using the immunoSEQ Assay, a bias-controlled multiplex PCR. In the authors' own workflow: The number of nucleated cells in each sample was estimated by amplification of reference gene primers within the assay. To quantify the absolute abundance of each unique TCRbeta CDR3 rearrangement, sequence reads were collapsed and filtered. Productive Simpson clonality was computed per sample as the square root of Simpson's diversity index over productive rearrangements. In TCRdb, the immuneACCESS table is reduced to in-frame sequences with V and J assigned. These tables do not hold every clone; where another copy was compared, an unresolved V gene accounts for under half, and the others remain unexplained. The DNA was the basis for D and trimming; V, J and clone size are from that table. Recorded for this sample are 350,000 to 400,000 clones; roughly 90% of them occurred a single time. Together, the top ten hold 6.5% of the sample.

The trim is 2 bases for V and 0 bases for J, with a gap of 14 bases between the germline ends. The CDR3 runs 17 residues from the cysteine to the phenylalanine. Only the CDR3 DNA is retained, 51 bases long and in frame from the first base. CDR1 and CDR2, looked up from the germline V gene, are SGDLS and YYNGEE. Remarks on this clone: Its antigen is still unknown. Per-base quality was not reported, and no clone a single base away is much larger than it.

Each collaborating institution followed its own protocols to collect whole blood in K2EDTA tubes. For TCRbeta analysis, collaborator samples were shipped as frozen whole blood, as isolated PBMCs, or as DNA extracted from either sample type. This clonotype was sampled from a man younger than 30 with active or convalescent COVID-19. Sequencing was carried out using peripheral blood. The rearranged segments are TRBV9 and TRBJ1-4; tentative D gene TRBD1, with 5 bases matching. The CDR3 protein: CASSVAPDRPTNEKLFF. At the DNA level, the sequence is TGTGCCAGCAGCGTCGCTCCTGACAGACCAACTAATGAAAAACTGTTTTTT.